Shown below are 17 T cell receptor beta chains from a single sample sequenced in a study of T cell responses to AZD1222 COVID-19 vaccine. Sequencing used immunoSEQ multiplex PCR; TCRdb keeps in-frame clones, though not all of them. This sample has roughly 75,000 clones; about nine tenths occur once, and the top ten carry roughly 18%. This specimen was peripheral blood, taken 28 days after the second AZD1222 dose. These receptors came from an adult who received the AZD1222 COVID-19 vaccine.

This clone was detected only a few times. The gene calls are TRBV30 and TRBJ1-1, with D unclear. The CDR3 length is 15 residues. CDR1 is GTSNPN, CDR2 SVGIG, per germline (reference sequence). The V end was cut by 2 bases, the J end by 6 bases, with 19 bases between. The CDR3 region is CAWSPNLGGTPEAFF. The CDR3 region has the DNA TGTGCCTGGAGTCCAAACCTAGGAGGAACCCCTGAAGCTTTCTTT.

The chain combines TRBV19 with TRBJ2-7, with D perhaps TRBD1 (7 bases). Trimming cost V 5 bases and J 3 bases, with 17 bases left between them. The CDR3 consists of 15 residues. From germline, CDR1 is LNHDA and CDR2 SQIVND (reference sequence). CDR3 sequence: CASSPGDSFLYEQYF. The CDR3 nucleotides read TGTGCCAGTAGTCCGGGGGACAGCTTTCTCTACGAGCAGTACTTC.

The CDR3 DNA is TGCAGTGCTAGTAGCCTAAGCGAGGCCCACGAGCAGTACTTC. It is translated as CSASSLSEAHEQYF. The chain links TRBV20-1 to TRBJ2-7; D unclear. This CDR3 comprises 14 residues. The ends were cut back, 3 bases at V and 5 bases at J, with 17 bases in the middle. Germline CDR1 reads DFQATT; CDR2 reads SNEGSKA (reference sequence).

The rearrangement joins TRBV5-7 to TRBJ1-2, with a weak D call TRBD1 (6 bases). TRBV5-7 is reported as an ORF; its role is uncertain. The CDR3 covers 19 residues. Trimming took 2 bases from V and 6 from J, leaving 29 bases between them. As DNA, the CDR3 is TGTGCCAGCAGCTTTGGGAGGGGCCTTTGGGGGGCGACCATGCATGGCTACACCTTC. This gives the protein CASSFGRGLWGATMHGYTF.

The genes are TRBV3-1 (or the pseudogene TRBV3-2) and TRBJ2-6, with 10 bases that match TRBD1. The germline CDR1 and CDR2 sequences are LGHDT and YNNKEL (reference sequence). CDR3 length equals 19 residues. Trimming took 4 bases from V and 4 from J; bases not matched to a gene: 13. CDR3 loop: CASSRRAGTGASGANVLTF. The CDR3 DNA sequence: TGTGCCAGCAGCCGCCGGGCCGGGACAGGGGCGTCGGGGGCCAACGTCCTGACTTTC.

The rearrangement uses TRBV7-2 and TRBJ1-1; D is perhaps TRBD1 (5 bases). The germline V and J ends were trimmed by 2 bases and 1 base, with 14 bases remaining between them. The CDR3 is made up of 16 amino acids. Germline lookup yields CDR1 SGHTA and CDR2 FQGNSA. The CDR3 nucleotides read TGTGCCAGCAGCTTATTGTCCGGGACCTCGAACACTGAAGCTTTCTTT. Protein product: CASSLLSGTSNTEAFF. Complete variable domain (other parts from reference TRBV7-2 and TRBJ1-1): GAGVSQSPSNKVTEKGKDVELRCDPISGHTALYWYRQSLGQGLEFLIYFQGNSAPDKSGLPSDRFSAERTGGSVSTLTIQRTQQEDSAVYLCASSLLSGTSNTEAFFGQGTRLTVV.

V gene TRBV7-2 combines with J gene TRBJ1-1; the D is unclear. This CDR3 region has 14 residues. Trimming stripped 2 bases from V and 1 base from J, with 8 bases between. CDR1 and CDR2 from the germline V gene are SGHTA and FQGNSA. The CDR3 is CASSLKGENTEAFF. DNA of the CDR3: TGTGCCAGCAGCTTAAAGGGAGAGAACACTGAAGCTTTCTTT. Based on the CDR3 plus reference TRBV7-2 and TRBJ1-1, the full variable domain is GAGVSQSPSNKVTEKGKDVELRCDPISGHTALYWYRQSLGQGLEFLIYFQGNSAPDKSGLPSDRFSAERTGGSVSTLTIQRTQQEDSAVYLCASSLKGENTEAFFGQGTRLTVV.

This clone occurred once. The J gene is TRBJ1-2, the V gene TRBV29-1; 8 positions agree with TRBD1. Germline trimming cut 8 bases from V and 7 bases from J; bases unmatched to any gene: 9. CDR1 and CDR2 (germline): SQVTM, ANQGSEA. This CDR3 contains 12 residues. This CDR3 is CSIRGQGGGYTF. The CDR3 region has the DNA TGCAGCATAAGAGGACAGGGCGGTGGCTACACCTTC.

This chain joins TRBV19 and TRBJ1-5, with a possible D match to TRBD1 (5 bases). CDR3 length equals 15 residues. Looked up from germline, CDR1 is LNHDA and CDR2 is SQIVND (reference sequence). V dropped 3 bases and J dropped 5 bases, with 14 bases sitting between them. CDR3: CASSIPRVDDQPQHF. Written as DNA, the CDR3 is TGTGCCAGTAGTATCCCCAGGGTCGATGATCAGCCCCAGCATTTT.

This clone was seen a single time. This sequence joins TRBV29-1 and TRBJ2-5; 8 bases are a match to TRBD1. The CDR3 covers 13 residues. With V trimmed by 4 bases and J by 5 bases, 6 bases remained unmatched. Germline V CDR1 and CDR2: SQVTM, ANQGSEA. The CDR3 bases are TGCAGCGTTGTTGCAGGGGGCAGTGAGACCCAGTACTTC. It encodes CSVVAGGSETQYF.

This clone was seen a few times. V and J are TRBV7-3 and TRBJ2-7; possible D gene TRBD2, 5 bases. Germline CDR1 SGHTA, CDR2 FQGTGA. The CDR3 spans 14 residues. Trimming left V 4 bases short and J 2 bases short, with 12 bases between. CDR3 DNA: TGTGCCAGCAGCTCCGGGGTGTGGCCCTACGAGCAGTACTTC. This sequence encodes CASSSGVWPYEQYF.

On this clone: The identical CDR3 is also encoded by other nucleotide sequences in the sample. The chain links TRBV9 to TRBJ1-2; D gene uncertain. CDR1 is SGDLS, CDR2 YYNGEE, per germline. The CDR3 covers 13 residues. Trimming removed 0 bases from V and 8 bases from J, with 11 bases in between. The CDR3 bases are TGTGCCAGCAGCGTAGACCAGGCAGGCGGCTACACCTTC. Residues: CASSVDQAGGYTF.

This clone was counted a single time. The CDR3 loop reads CASRGARGGRYNEQFF. CDR3 bases: TGTGCCAGCAGGGGCGCGCGGGGGGGCCGATACAATGAGCAGTTCTTC. This chain links TRBV7-2 with TRBJ2-1, with 9 bases identical to TRBD2. Germline CDR1 reads SGHTA; CDR2 reads FQGNSA. The CDR3 runs to 16 residues. Trimming at V came to 6 bases and at J to 4 bases, leaving 10 bases not matched to a gene.

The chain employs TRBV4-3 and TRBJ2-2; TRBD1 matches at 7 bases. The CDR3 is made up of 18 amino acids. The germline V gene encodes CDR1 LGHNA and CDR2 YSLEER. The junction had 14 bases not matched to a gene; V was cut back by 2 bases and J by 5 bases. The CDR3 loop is CASSQSPDRIRRTGELFF. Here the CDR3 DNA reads TGCGCCAGCAGCCAAAGCCCGGACAGGATTAGGAGGACCGGGGAGCTGTTTTTT.

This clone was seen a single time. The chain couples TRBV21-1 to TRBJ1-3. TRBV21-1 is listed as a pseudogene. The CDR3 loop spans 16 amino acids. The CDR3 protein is CASSKFARTTGNTIYF. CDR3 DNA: TGTGCCAGCAGCAAATTTGCAAGGACCACCGGAAACACCATATATTTT.

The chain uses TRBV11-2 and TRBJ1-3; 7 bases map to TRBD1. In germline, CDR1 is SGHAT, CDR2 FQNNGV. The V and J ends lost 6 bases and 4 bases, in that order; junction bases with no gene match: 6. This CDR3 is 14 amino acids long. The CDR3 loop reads CASRNTGVGNTIYF. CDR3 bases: TGTGCCAGCAGAAACACAGGGGTGGGAAACACCATATATTTT.

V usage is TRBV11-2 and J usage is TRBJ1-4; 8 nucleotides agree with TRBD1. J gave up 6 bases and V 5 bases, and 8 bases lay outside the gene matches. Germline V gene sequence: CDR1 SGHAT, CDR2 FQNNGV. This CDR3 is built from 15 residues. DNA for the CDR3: TGTGCCAGCAGCCCGGTCAGGGGGCATTATGAAAAACTGTTTTTT. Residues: CASSPVRGHYEKLFF.